These 32 T cell receptor beta chains were sequenced from one sample in a study of cytomegalovirus exposure and HLA in healthy donors. Use of 60 Vbeta and 13 Jbeta primers characterized the PCR. The repertoire was sequenced with immunoSEQ multiplex PCR; TCRdb's copy has only in-frame clones and lacks some. This table has 180,000 or so clones, 80% appearing once. Sample: PBMCs. Receptors originate from a girl aged 10 to 17 in good health and CMV-seropositive.

This sequence joins TRBV5-1 and TRBJ2-1; 7 nucleotides align to TRBD1. The CDR3 is made up of 15 amino acids. CDR1 and CDR2 from the germline V gene are SGHRS and YFSETQ. With V trimmed by 5 bases and J by 4 bases, 9 bases remained unmatched. This CDR3 is CASRKDGDRYNEQFF. CDR3 DNA: TGCGCCAGCAGGAAGGACGGGGACAGATACAATGAGCAGTTCTTC.

This clone was detected many times. This CDR3 is CASSLLAGASTGELFF. For the CDR3, the DNA is TGTGCCAGCAGTTTATTAGCGGGAGCTAGCACCGGGGAGCTGTTTTTT. V gene TRBV6-5 combines with J gene TRBJ2-2; 9 bases are shared with TRBD2. Per the germline V gene, CDR1 is MNHEY and CDR2 is SVGAGI. The V and J ends lost 4 bases and 4 bases, in that order; junction bases with no gene match: 7. The CDR3 extends over 16 amino acids.

The chain carries TRBV6-6 and TRBJ2-7, with 12 bases aligning to TRBD2. Germline lookup yields CDR1 MNHNY and CDR2 SVGAGI (reference sequence). The CDR3 sequence is 13 residues long. The V and J ends lost 10 bases and 4 bases, in that order; junction bases with no gene match: 5. The CDR3 protein is CATTTSGSYEQYF. CDR3 in DNA: TGTGCCACCACGACTAGCGGGAGTTACGAGCAGTACTTC.

This clone was seen once. V gene TRBV19 combines with J gene TRBJ2-2; D is ambiguous. The V end lost 9 bases, the J end lost 3 bases, and 17 bases lay between the germline ends. Per germline, CDR1 LNHDA and CDR2 SQIVND (reference sequence). The CDR3 sequence is 15 residues long. DNA of the CDR3: TGTGCCAGCCACAGAGTACCCGGTGACACCGGGGAGCTGTTTTTT. Translating it yields CASHRVPGDTGELFF.

The gene calls are TRBV5-1 and TRBJ2-1; weak D call: TRBD2 (6 bases). Germline lookup yields CDR1 SGHRS and CDR2 YFSETQ. The CDR3 totals 14 residues. V lost 0 bases, J lost 7 bases, and 11 bases lay in between. The CDR3 sequence is CASSLAGEVNEQFF. DNA for the CDR3: TGCGCCAGCAGCTTGGCGGGAGAGGTTAATGAGCAGTTCTTC.

This clone was detected once. J is TRBJ2-5 and V is TRBV13; D is ambiguous. The CDR3 runs 16 residues. In germline, CDR1 is PRHDT, CDR2 FYEKMQ (reference sequence). Trimming took off 1 base at V and 2 bases at J, with 14 bases between the two ends. CDR3 amino acids: CASSLAGPPGQETQYF. In nucleotides, the CDR3 is TGTGCCAGCAGCTTAGCGGGTCCGCCCGGACAAGAGACCCAGTACTTC.

The chain is built from TRBV5-1 and TRBJ1-2, with D tentatively TRBD1 (5 bases). Germline V gene data show CDR1 as SGHRS and CDR2 as YFSETQ. V lost 7 bases, J lost 3 bases, and 10 bases lay in between. The CDR3 is made up of 12 amino acids. This chain's CDR3 is CASRRRDYGYTF. The CDR3 DNA reads as TGCGCCAGCCGCCGCAGGGACTATGGCTACACCTTC.

For the CDR3, the DNA is TGTGCCAGCAGCCTGAAGGGACTAGCGGTAGTTAATGAGCAGTTCTTC. Translation: CASSLKGLAVVNEQFF. V and J are TRBV5-4 and TRBJ2-1; TRBD2 matches at 11 bases. The germline V gene encodes CDR1 SGHNT and CDR2 YYREEE (reference sequence). V shed 4 bases and J 7 bases; nucleotides not matched to a gene: 10. The CDR3 runs 16 residues.

V gene TRBV27 combines with J gene TRBJ1-2; maybe TRBD1 (5 bases). This CDR3 is built from 14 residues. Germline-derived CDR1 and CDR2 are MNHEY and SMNVEV (reference sequence). V shed 6 bases and J shed 2 bases, with 13 bases lying between them. DNA of the CDR3: TGTGCCAGCAGCCCCCGCGGGGGGAACTATGGCTACACCTTC. Translating it yields CASSPRGGNYGYTF.

The rearrangement uses TRBV4-2 and TRBJ2-1; possibly TRBD2 for D (6 bases). The CDR3 runs 16 residues. CDR1 is LGHNA and CDR2 is YNFKEQ in the germline V gene. The V and J ends lost 0 bases and 7 bases respectively, with 16 bases between them. This chain's CDR3 is CASSQEGAGLRNEQFF. The CDR3 nucleotides are TGTGCCAGCAGCCAAGAAGGAGCGGGCCTGCGAAATGAGCAGTTCTTC.

This chain joins TRBV5-5 and TRBJ2-7; 8 bases map to TRBD2. The CDR3 contains 16 residues. Trimming cost V 3 bases and J 3 bases; bases outside gene matches: 11. Germline values: CDR1 SGHKS, CDR2 YYEKEE (reference sequence). The DNA for the CDR3 is TGTGCCAGCAGCTCCTCCCTACAGGGACTAGGCTACGAGCAGTACTTC. This translates into CASSSSLQGLGYEQYF. Full variable domain (missing parts from reference TRBV5-5 and TRBJ2-7): DAGVTQSPTHLIKTRGQQVTLRCSPISGHKSVSWYQQVLGQGPQFIFQYYEKEERGRGNFPDRFSARQFPNYSSELNVNALLLGDSALYLCASSSSLQGLGYEQYFGPGTRLTVT.

V is TRBV7-8 and J is TRBJ1-5; unclear D gene. The V gene's germline CDR1 is SGHVS and CDR2 FQNEAQ. CDR3 length: 13 amino acids. V gave up 1 base and J gave up 5 bases, with 6 bases separating them. The CDR3 loop reads CASSLVPDQPQHF. The CDR3 nucleotides are TGTGCCAGCAGCTTAGTTCCGGATCAGCCCCAGCATTTT.

The chain links TRBV25-1 to TRBJ2-7; weak D call: TRBD2 (5 bases). CDR3 length equals 13 residues. Trimming cost V 7 bases and J 0 bases, with 10 bases left between them. Germline lookup yields CDR1 MGHDK and CDR2 SYGVNS. The CDR3 loop is CASTLGSSYEQYF. Written as DNA, the CDR3 is TGTGCCAGCACCCTAGGGAGCTCCTACGAGCAGTACTTC.

V is TRBV10-3 and J is TRBJ1-4, with D possibly being TRBD1 (5 bases). The CDR3 is made up of 14 amino acids. Germline V CDR1 and CDR2: ENHRY, SYGVKD. V lost 2 bases to trimming and J lost 3 bases, with 7 bases between them. CDR3 in DNA: TGTGCCATCAGTGAGGGGGCGGCTAATGAAAAACTGTTTTTT. This encodes CAISEGAANEKLFF.

This clone was detected a few times. The chain links TRBV5-4 to TRBJ2-7, with 8 bases that match TRBD1. The CDR3 is 13 residues long. Germline values: CDR1 SGHNT, CDR2 YYREEE (reference sequence). Trimming cost V 8 bases and J 0 bases; bases outside gene matches: 4. CDR3 sequence reads: CASSDRGSYEQYF. The CDR3 DNA follows: TGTGCCAGTTCAGACAGGGGCTCCTACGAGCAGTACTTC. The entire variable domain, with the rest obtained from reference TRBV5-4 and TRBJ2-7, is as follows: ETGVTQSPTHLIKTRGQQVTLRCSSQSGHNTVSWYQQALGQGPQFIFQYYREEENGRGNFPPRFSGLQFPNYSSELNVNALELDDSALYLCASSDRGSYEQYFGPGTRLTVT.

The chain joins TRBV4-3 to TRBJ2-2; 7 nucleotides align to TRBD2. Per germline, CDR1 LGHNA and CDR2 YSLEER. CDR3 length: 17 amino acids. The J segment lost 5 bases and the V segment lost 1 base, leaving 10 bases of the junction unmatched. As DNA, the CDR3 is TGCGCCAGCAGCCAAGCCTCAGGCGGGAGTTTAACCGGGGAGCTGTTTTTT. Its translation: CASSQASGGSLTGELFF.

The chain recombines TRBV6-1 with TRBJ2-7; 7 bases line up with TRBD1. After removal of 0 bases from V and 3 bases from J, the junction contained 5 bases not matched to a gene. Germline V gene sequence: CDR1 MNHNS, CDR2 SASEGT. CDR3 length: 15 amino acids. The CDR3, as DNA: TGTGCCAGCAGTGAAGCGGGACAGAATTACTACGAGCAGTACTTC. This encodes CASSEAGQNYYEQYF.

The rearrangement uses TRBV6-1 and TRBJ2-7; 8 nucleotides line up with TRBD2. CDR3 length: 16 residues. J was trimmed by 4 bases and V by 4 bases; bases with no gene match: 12. Per germline, CDR1 MNHNS and CDR2 SASEGT. The DNA for the CDR3 is TGTGCCAGCAGTGCCACTACCGGGACTAGTCTGTACGAGCAGTACTTC. This encodes CASSATTGTSLYEQYF.

This clone was recorded only once. The genes are TRBV25-1 and TRBJ2-7, with 7 bases fitting TRBD1. V shed 3 bases, J shed 0 bases, and the junction held 5 bases outside the gene matches. CDR1 and CDR2 (germline): MGHDK, SYGVNS. The CDR3 runs 15 residues. CDR3 DNA: TGTGCCAGCAGTGAGCTTGACAGGGCCTCCTACGAGCAGTACTTC. Translation: CASSELDRASYEQYF.

This rearrangement joins TRBV7-2 to TRBJ2-7; no reliable D call. Germline V gene data show CDR1 as SGHTA and CDR2 as FQGNSA. Trimming cost V 1 base and J 6 bases, with 10 bases left between them. This CDR3 is built from 13 residues. This CDR3 is CASSLGSGREQYF. The DNA of the CDR3 is TGTGCCAGCAGCTTAGGATCCGGTCGCGAGCAGTACTTC.

This clone came up once. J is TRBJ2-5 and V is TRBV4-3; a weak D match, TRBD1 (6 bases). The ends were cut back, 4 bases at V and 1 base at J, with 7 bases in the middle. Germline loops: CDR1 LGHNA, CDR2 YSLEER. The CDR3 has 13 residues. The DNA of the CDR3 is TGCGCCAGCAGCCGACAGGTCCAAGAGACCCAGTACTTC. The encoded protein is CASSRQVQETQYF.

The chain recombines TRBV6-6 with TRBJ2-5, with TRBD1 identical over 7 bases. The V and J ends lost 6 bases and 5 bases, in that order; junction bases with no gene match: 12. The CDR3 consists of 15 residues. Germline V CDR1 and CDR2: MNHNY, SVGAGI (reference sequence). The DNA of the CDR3 is TGTGCCAGCAGCCGACTACAGGGGCCGCGGGAGACCCAGTACTTC. Protein sequence: CASSRLQGPRETQYF.

The CDR3 sequence: CASSFARGSGNTIYF. As DNA, the CDR3 is TGTGCCAGCAGCTTCGCCCGAGGCTCTGGAAACACCATATATTTT. The chain couples TRBV7-9 to TRBJ1-3; D gene unclear. The CDR3 is made up of 15 amino acids. Germline V gives CDR1 SEHNR, CDR2 FQNEAQ (reference sequence). The V gene lost 3 bases and the J gene lost 0 bases, with 9 bases spanning the gap.

This clone has more than one count but fewer than ten. The V and J genes are TRBV30 and TRBJ1-2; D call uncertain. CDR1 GTSNPN and CDR2 SVGIG come from the germline V gene (reference sequence). The V and J ends lost 4 bases and 2 bases respectively, with 14 bases between them. The CDR3 runs to 14 residues. The CDR3 loop is CAWIRRGGNYGYTF. The CDR3 region has the DNA TGTGCCTGGATTAGGCGGGGAGGAAACTATGGCTACACCTTC.

V and J are TRBV9 and TRBJ2-1, with TRBD1 matching over 9 bases. The ends lost 4 bases at V and 1 base at J; junction bases unmatched: 3. The germline V gene encodes CDR1 SGDLS and CDR2 YYNGEE. The CDR3 length is 15 residues. CDR3 region: CASSRDRASYNEQFF. In DNA, the CDR3 is TGTGCCAGCAGCCGGGACAGGGCTTCCTACAATGAGCAGTTCTTC.

The chain uses TRBV7-8 and TRBJ1-1, with D possibly matching TRBD1 (6 bases). In germline, CDR1 is SGHVS, CDR2 FQNEAQ. The CDR3 is 16 amino acids. The V end lost 5 bases, the J end lost 1 base, and 17 bases lay between the germline ends. The CDR3 DNA reads TGTGCCAGCAGCCTCCGTGGGGGGGCTGGGAACACTGAAGCTTTCTTT. This encodes CASSLRGGAGNTEAFF.

The gene calls are TRBV6-5 and TRBJ1-6; 8 nucleotides align to TRBD1. V lost 8 bases and J lost 4; bases outside the gene matches: 7. From germline, CDR1 is MNHEY and CDR2 SVGAGI. The CDR3 runs to 15 residues. The CDR3: CASLRDRRYNSPLHF. Written as DNA, the CDR3 is TGTGCCAGCTTGAGGGACAGGCGGTATAATTCACCCCTCCACTTT.

This clone has a single count. CDR3 DNA: TGTGCCAGCAGCCCGGGTCTCCAAGTTGGCGAGCAGTACTTC. This translates into CASSPGLQVGEQYF. The chain couples TRBV5-6 to TRBJ2-7; D is uncertain. The germline gives CDR1 SGHDT, CDR2 YYEEEE. V lost 4 bases, J lost 6 bases, and 17 bases lay in between. There are 14 residues in the CDR3.

The rearrangement joins TRBV5-4 to TRBJ1-1; D possibly corresponds to TRBD1 (6 bases). This CDR3 spans 14 amino acids. CDR1 is SGHNT and CDR2 is YYREEE in the germline V gene (reference sequence). Trimming pared 4 bases from V and 7 bases from J, leaving 17 bases between. The CDR3 region has the DNA TGTGCCAGCAGCCTACAGGGTTGGACGGATGAAGCTTTCTTT. Its protein is CASSLQGWTDEAFF.

The CDR3 region has the DNA TGCAGTGTTAACGTAGTGACGCAGTATTTT. This sequence encodes CSVNVVTQYF. The gene calls are TRBV20-1 and TRBJ2-3; D gene uncertain. The CDR3 has 10 amino acids. Germline V gene data show CDR1 as DFQATT and CDR2 as SNEGSKA (reference sequence). With 7 bases removed from V and 9 bases from J, the gap between germline ends came to 11 bases.

As for this clone: One junction end disagrees with the germline gene, perhaps due to a read error. V is TRBV7-2 and J is TRBJ1-5; TRBD1 aligns across 8 bases. CDR3 length: 15 amino acids. Looked up from germline, CDR1 is SGHTA and CDR2 is FQGNSA. CDR3 DNA sequence: TGTGCCAGCAGTTGGACAGGGATTAGCGATCAGCCCCAGCATTTT. The encoded protein is CASSWTGISDQPQHF. Full variable domain (remainder filled in from reference TRBV7-2 and TRBJ1-5): GAGVSQSPSNKVTEKGKDVELRCDPISGHTALYWYRQSLGQGLEFLIYFQGNSAPDKSGLPSDRFSAERTGGSVSTLTIQRTQQEDSAVYLCASSWTGISDQPQHFGDGTRLSIL.

The V call is TRBV18, the J call TRBJ1-1, with unresolved D. CDR1 is KGHSH and CDR2 is LQKENI in the germline V gene. The CDR3 covers 15 residues. Trimming stripped 4 bases from V and 0 bases from J, with 12 bases between. The CDR3 loop reads CASSLGRGMNTEAFF. The DNA of the CDR3 is TGTGCCAGCTCACTAGGCCGAGGCATGAACACTGAAGCTTTCTTT.